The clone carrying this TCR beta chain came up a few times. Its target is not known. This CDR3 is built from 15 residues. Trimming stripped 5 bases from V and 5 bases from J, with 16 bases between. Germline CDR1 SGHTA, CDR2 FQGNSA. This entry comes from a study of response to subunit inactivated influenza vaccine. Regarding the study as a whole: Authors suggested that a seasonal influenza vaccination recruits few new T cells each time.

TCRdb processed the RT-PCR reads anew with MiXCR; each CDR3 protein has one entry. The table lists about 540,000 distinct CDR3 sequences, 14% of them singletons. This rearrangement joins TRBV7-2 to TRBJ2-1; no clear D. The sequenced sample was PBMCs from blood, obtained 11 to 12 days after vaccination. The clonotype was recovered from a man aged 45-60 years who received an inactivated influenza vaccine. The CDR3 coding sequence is TGTGCCAGCAGCCCGGTTTCAAGGCTGAACAATGAGCAGTTCTTC. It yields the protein CASSPVSRLNNEQFF.